These 23 T cell receptor beta chains originate from one sample sequenced in a study of T cells in Graves' hyperthyroidism and ophthalmopathy (dated by TCRdb to between 2018 and 2020). The library was obtained by multiplex PCR. These reads were obtained on an Illumina HiSeq 2000. Amplification of TCR beta CDR3 regions was carried out from RNA transcripts. The first round of RT-PCR for the TCR CDR3 was performed with the HTBI primer set and the Qiagen OneStep RT-PCR kit. Through fastp at Q25 and MiXCR, TCRdb rebuilt clones from the public reads, retaining in-frame beta chains. Here each entry gathers all rows of one CDR3 protein and keeps the most common genes and DNA. The sample includes 450,000 to 600,000 distinct CDR3 sequences, with 15% to 20% observed a single time. The top ten hold 47% of the sample. The sequencing input was blood. Receptor source: a man aged 35-49 years with Graves' ophthalmopathy.

V is TRBV4-2 and J is TRBJ1-1; no definite D call. CDR1 is LGHNA and CDR2 is YNFKEQ in the germline V gene. V gave up 4 bases and J gave up 1 base, with 13 bases separating them. This CDR3 has 15 residues. The CDR3 DNA sequence: TGTGCCAGCAGCCGCTTACTAGGTAAGAACACTGAAGCTTTCTTT. This translates into CASSRLLGKNTEAFF.

This clonotype was seen many times. The chain is built from TRBV5-1 and TRBJ2-7; 9 bases are a match to TRBD1. The CDR3 has 15 residues. The junction had 8 bases not matched to a gene; V was cut back by 4 bases and J by 3 bases. Germline loops: CDR1 SGHRS, CDR2 YFSETQ. The CDR3 DNA reads TGCGCCAGCAGCCCGGACAGGGGAGGGGACTACGAGCAGTACTTC. This codes for CASSPDRGGDYEQYF.

This rearrangement joins TRBV18 to TRBJ2-1; no reliable D call. From germline, CDR1 is KGHSH and CDR2 LQKENI. This CDR3 is 14 amino acids long. V lost 8 bases to trimming and J lost 3 bases, with 14 bases between them. The CDR3 sequence is CASLPPGLYNEQFF. For the CDR3, the DNA is TGTGCCAGCCTCCCGCCTGGCCTCTACAATGAGCAGTTCTTC.

This clonotype was observed a handful of times. V gene TRBV2 combines with J gene TRBJ1-1; D perhaps matches TRBD1 (6 bases). Germline lookup yields CDR1 SNHLY and CDR2 FYNNEI. This CDR3 comprises 15 residues. V lost 2 bases to trimming and J lost 1 base, with 11 bases between them. The CDR3 reads CASSERGVGNTEAFF. The CDR3 DNA sequence: TGTGCCAGCAGTGAAAGGGGGGTGGGGAACACTGAAGCTTTCTTT.

This clonotype has just a few counts. This chain connects TRBV9 to TRBJ2-5; D not resolved. The CDR3 runs 16 residues. Germline V gene sequence: CDR1 SGDLS, CDR2 YYNGEE. V lost 4 bases, J lost 1 base, and 17 bases lay in between. In DNA form, the CDR3 reads TGTGCCAGCAGCCCCAGGCCAACCTTGAGCCAAGAGACCCAGTACTTC. This encodes CASSPRPTLSQETQYF.

This clonotype was observed a handful of times. The chain recombines TRBV5-5 with TRBJ2-1; 9 nucleotides line up with TRBD1. V lost 3 bases and J lost 4; bases outside the gene matches: 5. Germline loops: CDR1 SGHKS, CDR2 YYEKEE (reference sequence). The CDR3 loop spans 15 amino acids. The DNA for the CDR3 is TGTGCCAGCAGCTCGAGACAGGGGGGGTACAATGAGCAGTTCTTC. Its protein product is CASSSRQGGYNEQFF.

This clonotype was seen only a few times. The chain has TRBV20-1 and TRBJ2-3; D call uncertain. Per germline, CDR1 DFQATT and CDR2 SNEGSKA (reference sequence). V lost 0 bases, J lost 4 bases, and 8 bases lay in between. This CDR3 comprises 13 residues. The CDR3 DNA sequence: TGCAGTGCTAGAGATTATCTAGCAGATACGCAGTATTTT. Its protein product is CSARDYLADTQYF.

In its sample, this clonotype was seen a few times. The chain has TRBV5-1 and TRBJ2-7; the D gene is possibly TRBD1 (6 bases). The CDR3 covers 12 residues. Trimming stripped 1 base from V and 5 bases from J, with 7 bases between. Per the germline V gene, CDR1 is SGHRS and CDR2 is YFSETQ. CDR3 in amino acids: CASSLPGDEQYF. The CDR3 DNA is TGCGCCAGCAGCTTGCCAGGGGACGAGCAGTACTTC. Variable domain in full (rest from reference TRBV5-1 and TRBJ2-7): KAGVTQTPRYLIKTRGQQVTLSCSPISGHRSVSWYQQTPGQGLQFLFEYFSETQRNKGNFPGRFSGRQFSNSRSEMNVSTLELGDSALYLCASSLPGDEQYFGPGTRLTVT.

This clonotype has a handful of counts. This rearrangement joins TRBV10-3 to TRBJ1-1; D gene ambiguous. Trimming removed 2 bases at V and 6 bases at J, with 13 bases between. Germline V lookup: CDR1 ENHRY, CDR2 SYGVKD. The CDR3 runs 14 residues. The CDR3 nucleotides read TGTGCCATCAGTGAGAGGCAAGAGGCGTCTGAAGCTTTCTTT. This translates into CAISERQEASEAFF.

This clonotype was counted between two and nine times. V is TRBV9 and J is TRBJ1-1; TRBD1 matches 9 bases. V shed 0 bases, J shed 7 bases, and the junction held 1 base outside the gene matches. The CDR3 runs to 13 residues. CDR1 is SGDLS and CDR2 is YYNGEE in the germline V gene. Written as DNA, the CDR3 is TGTGCCAGCAGCGTAGTGGGACAGGGTGAAGCTTTCTTT. Translating gives CASSVVGQGEAFF.

This clonotype was recorded a few times. In DNA form, the CDR3 reads TGTGCCAGCAGTGAAGCGGCGGAGGCGGGCTCACCCCTCCACTTT. Its protein product is CASSEAAEAGSPLHF. V gene TRBV2 combines with J gene TRBJ1-6; D unresolved. The ends were cut back, 0 bases at V and 10 bases at J, with 13 bases in the middle. The CDR3 extends over 15 amino acids. The V gene's germline CDR1 is SNHLY and CDR2 FYNNEI.

This rearrangement joins TRBV7-9 to TRBJ2-1; D call uncertain. Germline V gene data show CDR1 as SEHNR and CDR2 as FQNEAQ (reference sequence). V was trimmed by 5 bases and J by 10 bases, leaving 12 bases between them. The CDR3 is made up of 12 amino acids. CDR3 coding DNA: TGTGCCAGCAGCACCGGGCTGAGCGAGCAGTTCTTC. This gives the protein CASSTGLSEQFF.

This clonotype was seen at least ten times. V usage is TRBV5-1 and J usage is TRBJ2-2; 8 bases fit TRBD1. Germline V CDR1 and CDR2: SGHRS, YFSETQ. The V gene end was trimmed by 2 bases and the J gene end by 6 bases; junction bases not matched to a gene: 3. This CDR3 spans 14 amino acids. The CDR3: CASSFPQGAGELFF. The CDR3 bases are TGCGCCAGCAGCTTCCCACAGGGGGCCGGGGAGCTGTTTTTT.

This sequence joins TRBV19 and TRBJ2-3; TRBD2 agrees at 7 bases. CDR1 and CDR2 from the germline V gene are LNHDA and SQIVND (reference sequence). V gave up 9 bases and J gave up 5 bases; unmatched junction bases: 8. CDR3 length equals 13 residues. The CDR3 nucleotides read TGTGCCAGCAAACGGGAGGATCGAGATACGCAGTATTTT. It yields the protein CASKREDRDTQYF.

The sample holds many counts of this clonotype. The chain joins TRBV7-8 to TRBJ2-5; D is perhaps TRBD2 (7 bases). In germline, CDR1 is SGHVS, CDR2 FQNEAQ. The CDR3 is 14 residues long. V was trimmed by 6 bases and J by 5 bases, leaving 16 bases between them. This CDR3 is CASSLGGTWETQYF. The CDR3 region has the DNA TGTGCCAGCAGTCTGGGAGGGACATGGGAGACCCAGTACTTC.

The V call is TRBV6-5, the J call TRBJ2-1, with a tentative D call TRBD1 (5 bases). Deletions cut 1 base from V and 9 bases from J, with 7 bases between. CDR3 length: 12 amino acids. Germline loops: CDR1 MNHEY, CDR2 SVGAGI. In DNA form, the CDR3 reads TGTGCCAGCAGTTACTTAAGGGGTGAGCAGTTCTTC. It is translated as CASSYLRGEQFF.

This chain joins TRBV14 and TRBJ2-1; D is possibly TRBD2 (5 bases). Germline V gene lookup returns CDR1 SGHDN and CDR2 FVKESK. The V end was cut by 0 bases, the J end by 0 bases, with 18 bases between. This CDR3 spans 19 amino acids. The CDR3 coding sequence is TGTGCCAGCAGCCAAGATAGTTCGGCTCTGGGGAGCTCCTACAATGAGCAGTTCTTC. It encodes CASSQDSSALGSSYNEQFF.

Only a few counts were recorded for this clonotype. This chain joins TRBV6-1 and TRBJ2-7; the D gene is possibly TRBD2 (5 bases). CDR1 is MNHNS and CDR2 is SASEGT in the germline V gene. This CDR3 is built from 13 residues. V shed 6 bases and J shed 6 bases, with 15 bases lying between them. The CDR3 is CASSWVPRGEQYF. In DNA form, the CDR3 reads TGTGCCAGCAGCTGGGTCCCCCGGGGCGAGCAGTACTTC.

In DNA, the CDR3 is TGTGCCAGCTCCCCTTTGAAGACCGCGTCCGAGCAGTACTTC. It yields the protein CASSPLKTASEQYF. J is TRBJ2-7 and V is TRBV18; D not resolved. The V end was cut by 6 bases, the J end by 6 bases, with 18 bases between. Germline CDR1 reads KGHSH; CDR2 reads LQKENI. The CDR3 runs 14 residues.

With respect to this clonotype: Given a much more abundant clone one base away, this may be a read error. V and J are TRBV18 and TRBJ1-2; D remains unclear. The CDR3 consists of 13 residues. Germline V gene lookup returns CDR1 KGHSH and CDR2 LQKENI. The CDR3 protein is CASTPKGEEGYTF. The CDR3, as DNA: TGTGCCAGCACACCAAAAGGCGAGGAGGGCTACACCTTC.

The chain carries TRBV5-1 and TRBJ2-1; tentatively, D is TRBD2 (6 bases). The CDR3 length is 16 residues. Trimming shortened V by 2 bases and J by 0 bases, and 12 bases separated the two germline ends. Germline CDR1 SGHRS, CDR2 YFSETQ. The CDR3 DNA reads TGCGCCAGCAGCTTAGCGGAGGGGAGCTCCTACAATGAGCAGTTCTTC. Its protein is CASSLAEGSSYNEQFF.

This clonotype was seen at least ten times. The V and J genes are TRBV27 and TRBJ2-5, with D possibly TRBD1 on 6 matching bases. The germline V gene has CDR1 MNHEY and CDR2 SMNVEV (reference sequence). V lost 5 bases and J lost 2, with 12 bases in between. The CDR3 sequence is 14 residues long. CDR3 in DNA: TGTGCCAGCAGTCACCGACAGGAACAAGAGACCCAGTACTTC. Amino acids: CASSHRQEQETQYF.

This clonotype was seen a few times. The chain is built from TRBV7-2 and TRBJ1-2; TRBD1 aligns across 9 bases. The ends lost 3 bases at V and 8 bases at J; junction bases unmatched: 7. The CDR3 length is 14 residues. Per germline, CDR1 SGHTA and CDR2 FQGNSA. This CDR3 is CASSFPGQGRGYTF. CDR3 DNA: TGTGCCAGCAGCTTCCCGGGACAGGGCCGGGGCTACACCTTC.